This note documents a single T cell receptor (beta chain) sequence. Its antigen remains unknown. The table came from immunoSEQ multiplex PCR; TCRdb's copy has only in-frame clones and leaves some out. The sample has fewer than 50,000 clones; 85% to 90% are singletons. Patients all relapsed after autologous stem cell transplantation, and there was variation in brentuximab vedotin exposure. The sample comes from a study of PD-1 blockade in classical Hodgkin lymphoma. V shed 4 bases, J shed 4 bases, and the junction held 10 bases outside the gene matches. CDR3 length: 17 residues. Germline V gene sequence: CDR1 MDHEN, CDR2 SYDVKM. The study, taken as a whole, reports: Lower baseline TCR diversity was reported for newly diagnosed patients than for healthy donors. Before treatment, complete responders showed about the same diversity as newly diagnosed patients. Initiation of nivolumab under 1 year after ASCT led to exclusion of patients. TCR diversity in CD4+, not CD8+, cells rose significantly by C4D1.

V gene TRBV28 combines with J gene TRBJ2-7, with TRBD2 matching over 13 bases. The TCR sequence derives from a human donor with classical Hodgkin lymphoma. The input for sequencing was peripheral blood mononuclear cells (PBMCs), taken before the second cycle of nivolumab. CDR3 loop: CASSSRGLAGRGYEQYF. The CDR3 DNA reads as TGTGCCAGCAGTTCAAGGGGACTAGCGGGAAGGGGATACGAGCAGTACTTC.